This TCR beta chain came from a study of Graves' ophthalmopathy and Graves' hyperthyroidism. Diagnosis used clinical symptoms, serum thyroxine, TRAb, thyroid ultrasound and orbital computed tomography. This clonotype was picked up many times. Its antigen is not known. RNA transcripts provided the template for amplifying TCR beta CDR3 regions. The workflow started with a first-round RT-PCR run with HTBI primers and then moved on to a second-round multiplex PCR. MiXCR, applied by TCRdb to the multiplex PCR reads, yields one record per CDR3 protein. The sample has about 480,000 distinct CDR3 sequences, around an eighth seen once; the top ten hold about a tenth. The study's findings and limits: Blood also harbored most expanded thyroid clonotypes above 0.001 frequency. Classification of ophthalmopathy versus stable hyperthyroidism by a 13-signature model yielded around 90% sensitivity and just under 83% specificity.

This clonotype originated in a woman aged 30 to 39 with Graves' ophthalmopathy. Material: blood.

The CDR3 DNA reads TGTGCCAGCAGTTCATACAGGGGGAACACTGAAGCTTTCTTT. Protein product: CASSSYRGNTEAFF. The chain couples TRBV12-3 or TRBV12-4 to TRBJ1-1; 7 nucleotides agree with TRBD1. The CDR3 spans 14 residues. The trim removed 4 bases at V and 1 base at J, leaving 3 bases unmatched.